This T cell receptor beta chain is drawn from a study of vaccination and CD4 T cells after COVID-19. Background on the study: The convalescent population consisted of six males and four females, two of whom were of Hispanic ethnicity. Two-dose vaccination with either BNT162b2 or mRNA-1273 was given to participants.

TCRdb itself ran the PCR reads through MiXCR, one entry per CDR3 protein. The table has under 30,000 distinct CDR3 sequences, 49% seen once. The sample's time point: late sampling 161 to 241 days after vaccination in a few convalescent patients. The CDR3 consists of 15 residues. Looked up from germline, CDR1 is DFQATT and CDR2 is SNEGSKA (reference sequence). Trimming removed 7 bases from V and 12 bases from J, with 28 bases in between. The J gene is TRBJ2-1, the V gene TRBV20-1; the D gene is possibly TRBD1 (6 bases). The sequence was collected from a human donor who had recovered from COVID-19. The specimen was CD4+ T cells from blood, collected about 7 months after SARS-CoV-2 vaccination. This chain's CDR3 is CSGTVRVAGPGVQFF. CDR3 nucleotides: TGCAGTGGGACAGTTCGGGTTGCAGGGCCCGGAGTGCAGTTCTTC.